This is a list of T cell receptor beta chains from one sample in a study of blood T cell repertoires in COVID-19. Some clones are missing from TCRdb's copy, which holds only in-frame ones; the method was immunoSEQ multiplex PCR. The data contain approximately 360,000 clones, about 89% of them singletons. What was sequenced was PBMCs or T cells enriched from blood (not recorded which). These receptors came from a middle-aged man in a cohort exposed to, infected with or recovered from COVID-19 (not recorded which). Both conserved end residues are trimmed from each CDR3.

v_gene: TRBV7-2
CDR3aa: ASSILAASYNEQF

v_gene: TRBV30
CDR3aa: AWNRQGNTEAF

v_gene: TRBV4-1
CDR3aa: ASSPPGTINQPQH

v_gene: TRBV27
CDR3aa: ASSLQGEAGNTIY

v_gene: TRBV2
CDR3aa: ASSEAGLVLAKNIQY

v_gene: TRBV28
CDR3aa: ASSLWGGDVTGELF

v_gene: TRBV2
CDR3aa: ASRGQGSRTEAF

v_gene: TRBV10-3
CDR3aa: AIRQTDLTGNTIY

v_gene: TRBV3-1/TRBV3-2
CDR3aa: ASSNRQTYEQY

v_gene: TRBV19
CDR3aa: ASTPGGLDGYGYT

v_gene: TRBV9
CDR3aa: ASSLGLAGDGHNEQF

v_gene: TRBV14
CDR3aa: ASSPTGLNTGELF

v_gene: TRBV2
CDR3aa: ASSRDRETEAF

v_gene: TRBV5-1
CDR3aa: ASSLRNSYPTRTGYGYT

v_gene: TRBV7-6
CDR3aa: ATKRTGVVQETQY

v_gene: TRBV5-1
CDR3aa: ASKSDFENEQF

v_gene: TRBV6-6
CDR3aa: ASSRPGTGAKQPQH

v_gene: TRBV14
CDR3aa: ASSRTSGIYEQY

v_gene: TRBV4-2
CDR3aa: ASSQAELAGGNNEQF

v_gene: TRBV20-1
CDR3aa: SAGQGYGYT

v_gene: TRBV5-1
CDR3aa: ASSLEAGGSQETQY

v_gene: TRBV5-1
CDR3aa: ASRSDRVYNEQF

v_gene: TRBV12-3/TRBV12-4
CDR3aa: ASRSTTSVTQY

v_gene: TRBV11-2
CDR3aa: ASSLEAGALPQETQY

v_gene: TRBV30
CDR3aa: AWSVNLNYGYT

v_gene: TRBV10-1
CDR3aa: ASSEGGRWENEQF

v_gene: TRBV28
CDR3aa: ASSNLRTSVFHEQY

v_gene: TRBV29-1
CDR3aa: SVESRGRIKGTEAF

v_gene: TRBV29-1
CDR3aa: SVWSGSGNTIY

v_gene: TRBV15
CDR3aa: ATSRDGLAGVETQY

v_gene: TRBV5-1
CDR3aa: ASTSGRSLNEQF

v_gene: TRBV7-4
CDR3aa: ASSPRRTGWWNQPQH

v_gene: TRBV4-1
CDR3aa: ASSQGRQGSYGYT

v_gene: TRBV4-2
CDR3aa: ASSPISVGHTEAF

v_gene: TRBV5-1
CDR3aa: ASSLQGPPVEAF

v_gene: TRBV9
CDR3aa: ASSVSSRAYEQY

v_gene: TRBV27
CDR3aa: ASSFVGKTQY

v_gene: TRBV5-1
CDR3aa: ASSLLTGPSYEQY

v_gene: TRBV7-8
CDR3aa: ASSSRQEEKLF

v_gene: TRBV5-4
CDR3aa: ASSLGNGQVGYGYT

v_gene: TRBV5-5
CDR3aa: ASSRGTGITYEQY

v_gene: TRBV7-8
CDR3aa: ASSLVSSIRNQPQH

v_gene: TRBV27
CDR3aa: ASSLGGTGRIYNEQF

v_gene: TRBV28
CDR3aa: ASTSWASYEAF

v_gene: TRBV6-4
CDR3aa: ASSDPGLNEQY

v_gene: TRBV29-1
CDR3aa: SVKAGGRYGYT

v_gene: TRBV7-8
CDR3aa: ASSSRTGRYGYT

v_gene: TRBV11-2
CDR3aa: ASSLGQGALTGELF

v_gene: TRBV10-1
CDR3aa: ASSESVGAAEQY

v_gene: TRBV6-5
CDR3aa: ASSIQGGYGYT